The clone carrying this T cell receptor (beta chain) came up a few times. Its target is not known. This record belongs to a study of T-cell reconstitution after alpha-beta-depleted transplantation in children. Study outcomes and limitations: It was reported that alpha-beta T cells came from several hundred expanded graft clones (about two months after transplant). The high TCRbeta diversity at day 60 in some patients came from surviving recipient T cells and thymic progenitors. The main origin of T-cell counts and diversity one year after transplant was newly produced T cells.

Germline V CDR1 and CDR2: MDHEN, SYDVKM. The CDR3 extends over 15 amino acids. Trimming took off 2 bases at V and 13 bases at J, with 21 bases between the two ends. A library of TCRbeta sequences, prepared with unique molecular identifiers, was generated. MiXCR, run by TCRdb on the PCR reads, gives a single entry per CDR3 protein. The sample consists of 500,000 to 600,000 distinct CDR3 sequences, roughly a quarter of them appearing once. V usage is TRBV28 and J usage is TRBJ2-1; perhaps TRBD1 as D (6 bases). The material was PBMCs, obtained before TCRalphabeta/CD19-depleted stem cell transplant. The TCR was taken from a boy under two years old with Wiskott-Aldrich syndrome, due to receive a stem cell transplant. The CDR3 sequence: CASSLTGQQVWGQFF. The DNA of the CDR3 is TGTGCCAGCAGTTTAACAGGGCAGCAAGTGTGGGGCCAGTTCTTC.